What follows are 30 T cell receptor beta chains derived from one specimen sequenced in a study of CD8 T cells in Susac syndrome (dated by TCRdb to about 2019). The method behind the library was the immunoSEQ multiplex PCR assay. RNA was extracted using the RNeasy kit, and about 0.45 to 1 ug of the RNA was reverse transcribed with random hexamers. TCRdb took the public reads, trimmed them with fastp at Q25, ran MiXCR for clone calling and kept in-frame beta chains. One record per CDR3 amino acid sequence lists the most common genes and DNA. Within this sample are some 100,000 distinct CDR3 sequences, with 95% of them counted one time only. The top ten hold roughly 0.29% of the sample. Sequences were obtained from CD8+ T cells from PBMCs. Source of these receptors: a human donor with Susac syndrome.

This clonotype was counted once. The chain links TRBV7-9 to TRBJ2-2, with D unresolved. The V end lost 6 bases, the J end lost 0 bases, and 11 bases lay between the germline ends. CDR3 length: 15 amino acids. Looked up from germline, CDR1 is SEHNR and CDR2 is FQNEAQ (reference sequence). DNA for the CDR3: TGTGCCAGCAGTTACGACACTACGAACACCGGGGAGCTGTTTTTT. Protein sequence: CASSYDTTNTGELFF.

This clonotype was recorded only once. The chain is built from TRBV19 and TRBJ2-1, with 7 bases matching TRBD2. The CDR3 sequence is 17 residues long. Per the germline V gene, CDR1 is LNHDA and CDR2 is SQIVND (reference sequence). The V gene end was trimmed by 0 bases and the J gene end by 5 bases; junction bases not matched to a gene: 10. The CDR3 DNA is TGTGCCAGTAGTATAGAAGGCCGTCTAGCGGAACACAATGAGCAGTTCTTC. Protein: CASSIEGRLAEHNEQFF.

CDR3 loop: CASSLGQGSREQYF. The CDR3 DNA follows: TGCGCCAGCAGCTTGGGACAGGGAAGCCGCGAGCAGTACTTC. The chain has TRBV5-1 and TRBJ2-7; 7 bases line up with TRBD1. Trimming at V came to 0 bases and at J to 6 bases, leaving 6 bases not matched to a gene. CDR3 length: 14 residues. Germline CDR1 SGHRS, CDR2 YFSETQ.

This chain uses TRBV5-1 with TRBJ2-5; perhaps TRBD2 as D (5 bases). The CDR3 covers 13 residues. V lost 6 bases and J 5 bases, leaving 14 bases between the germline ends. CDR1 is SGHRS, CDR2 YFSETQ, per germline. CDR3 region: CASKEGSGETQYF. The CDR3 bases are TGCGCCAGCAAGGAAGGGTCGGGGGAGACCCAGTACTTC.

This chain connects TRBV28 to TRBJ2-7; D is ambiguous. CDR1 and CDR2 (germline): MDHEN, SYDVKM. V was trimmed by 5 bases and J by 3 bases, leaving 8 bases between them. The CDR3 is made up of 12 amino acids. DNA for the CDR3: TGTGCCAGCAGTGGGATTATCTACGAGCAGTACTTC. Residues: CASSGIIYEQYF. Using reference TRBV28 and TRBJ2-7 for the parts outside the CDR3, the full variable domain is DVKVTQSSRYLVKRTGEKVFLECVQDMDHENMFWYRQDPGLGLRLIYFSYDVKMKEKGDIPEGYSVSREKKERFSLILESASTNQTSMYLCASSGIIYEQYFGPGTRLTVT.

This chain connects TRBV9 to TRBJ1-2; a weak D match, TRBD1 (6 bases). This CDR3 spans 15 amino acids. The germline V gene has CDR1 SGDLS and CDR2 YYNGEE. The V and J ends lost 4 bases and 5 bases respectively, with 18 bases between them. The CDR3 DNA reads TGTGCCAGCAGCTCTAGGGGGGACTATCGTTATGGCTACACCTTC. It specifies CASSSRGDYRYGYTF. Using reference TRBV9 and TRBJ1-2 for the parts outside the CDR3, the full variable domain is DSGVTQTPKHLITATGQRVTLRCSPRSGDLSVYWYQQSLDQGLQFLIQYYNGEERAKGNILERFSAQQFPDLHSELNLSSLELGDSALYFCASSSRGDYRYGYTFGSGTRLTVV.

The V gene is TRBV20-1, the J gene TRBJ1-6; D is perhaps TRBD1 (6 bases). Germline V CDR1 and CDR2: DFQATT, SNEGSKA (reference sequence). V lost 0 bases to trimming and J lost 8 bases, with 14 bases between them. CDR3 length equals 15 residues. The DNA of the CDR3 is TGCAGTGCTAGAGATCGGGGGCAGGAATATTCACCCCTCCACTTT. Translating it yields CSARDRGQEYSPLHF.

This sequence joins TRBV11-3 and TRBJ2-1; tentatively, D is TRBD1 (5 bases). CDR1 is SGHNT and CDR2 is YENEEA in the germline V gene. The length of the CDR3 is 13 residues. V lost 1 base to trimming and J lost 11 bases, with 12 bases between them. CDR3 DNA: TGTGCCAGCAGCTTAGGTGGGGCCGCAAAGCAGTTCTTC. Its translation: CASSLGGAAKQFF.

The genes are TRBV5-1 and TRBJ2-3; no firm D call. V lost 5 bases, J lost 2 bases, and 6 bases lay in between. Germline values: CDR1 SGHRS, CDR2 YFSETQ. CDR3 length: 12 amino acids. Written as DNA, the CDR3 is TGCGCCAGCAGTCGAGACACAGATACGCAGTATTTT. Translating gives CASSRDTDTQYF.

This clonotype came up once. The V and J genes are TRBV5-1 and TRBJ1-2; 9 bases match TRBD1. The CDR3 covers 14 residues. Germline CDR1 SGHRS, CDR2 YFSETQ. The V and J ends lost 0 bases and 4 bases, in that order; junction bases with no gene match: 1. The CDR3 loop is CASSLGQGGYGYTF. The CDR3 DNA follows: TGCGCCAGCAGCTTGGGACAGGGGGGCTATGGCTACACCTTC.

This chain connects TRBV4-1 to TRBJ2-3; 8 bases map to TRBD1. J gave up 2 bases and V 0 bases, and 1 base lay outside the gene matches. The CDR3 runs to 15 residues. CDR1 is MGHRA, CDR2 YSYEKL, per germline. The CDR3 reads CASSQEDRVTDTQYF. In nucleotides, the CDR3 is TGCGCCAGCAGCCAAGAGGACAGGGTCACAGATACGCAGTATTTT.

The chain couples TRBV20-1 to TRBJ2-7, with D unclear. The V gene's germline CDR1 is DFQATT and CDR2 SNEGSKA (reference sequence). Trimming left V 0 bases short and J 6 bases short, with 12 bases between. The CDR3 is made up of 13 amino acids. CDR3 protein: CSARDEHDGEQYF. In DNA form, the CDR3 reads TGCAGTGCTAGAGATGAGCACGACGGCGAGCAGTACTTC.

The J gene is TRBJ2-1, the V gene TRBV10-2; D unresolved. CDR1 is WSHSY and CDR2 is SAAADI in the germline V gene. Trimming pared 7 bases from V and 1 base from J, leaving 8 bases between. The CDR3 is 13 residues long. DNA of the CDR3: TGCGCCAGCATGAGGCCTTCCTACAATGAGCAGTTCTTC. Translating it yields CASMRPSYNEQFF.

The chain has TRBV27 and TRBJ2-1; D might be TRBD1 or TRBD2, each matching 6 bases. Trimming shortened V by 6 bases and J by 9 bases, and 9 bases separated the two germline ends. Germline CDR1 is MNHEY and CDR2 is SMNVEV (reference sequence). This CDR3 is built from 11 residues. CDR3 DNA sequence: TGTGCCAGCAGGGAGGGGGGTGAGCAGTTCTTC. It codes for CASREGGEQFF.

V usage is TRBV9 and J usage is TRBJ1-5; 8 positions match TRBD1. Germline V CDR1 and CDR2: SGDLS, YYNGEE. The V and J ends lost 0 bases and 5 bases, in that order; junction bases with no gene match: 4. The CDR3 runs 15 residues. The CDR3 nucleotides are TGTGCCAGCAGCGTAGGGGTGACAGGGGATCAGCCCCAGCATTTT. Amino acids: CASSVGVTGDQPQHF. Supplemented by reference TRBV9 and TRBJ1-5, the full variable domain reads DSGVTQTPKHLITATGQRVTLRCSPRSGDLSVYWYQQSLDQGLQFLIQYYNGEERAKGNILERFSAQQFPDLHSELNLSSLELGDSALYFCASSVGVTGDQPQHFGDGTRLSIL.

The chain uses TRBV12-3 or TRBV12-4 and TRBJ2-5, with D maybe TRBD2 (5 bases). The V gene lost 6 bases and the J gene lost 7 bases, with 15 bases spanning the gap. The CDR3 runs 13 residues. CDR3 nucleotide sequence: TGTGCCAGCAGCCCCGAGGAGGAGCTGACCCAGTACTTC. Translation gives CASSPEEELTQYF.

V usage is TRBV29-1 and J usage is TRBJ2-3; unclear D gene. Germline CDR1 is SQVTM and CDR2 is ANQGSEA. V lost 1 base, J lost 7 bases, and 6 bases lay in between. The CDR3 consists of 11 residues. DNA of the CDR3: TGCAGCGTTGAAGGAAGGAATACGCAGTATTTT. It specifies CSVEGRNTQYF.

The chain combines TRBV14 with TRBJ2-7; TRBD2 might be the D (5 bases). The CDR3 runs 15 residues. Germline V CDR1 and CDR2: SGHDN, FVKESK. V lost 3 bases and J lost 2, with 14 bases in between. The CDR3 loop is CASSHPRGVAYEQYF. The DNA of the CDR3 is TGTGCCAGCAGCCACCCCCGGGGTGTTGCCTACGAGCAGTACTTC. The whole variable domain, filled in from reference TRBV14 and TRBJ2-7, reads EAGVTQFPSHSVIEKGQTVTLRCDPISGHDNLYWYRRVMGKEIKFLLHFVKESKQDESGMPNNRFLAERTGGTYSTLKVQPAELEDSGVYFCASSHPRGVAYEQYFGPGTRLTVT.

This clonotype was recorded only once. This rearrangement joins TRBV4-2 to TRBJ2-1; 7 nucleotides line up with TRBD1. Germline-derived CDR1 and CDR2 are LGHNA and YNFKEQ. The CDR3 totals 16 residues. The junction had 7 bases not matched to a gene; V was cut back by 3 bases and J by 2 bases. CDR3: CASSQAGDSPYNEQFF. CDR3 nucleotides: TGTGCCAGCAGCCAGGCTGGGGACAGCCCCTACAATGAGCAGTTCTTC.

In this sample, this clonotype turned up once. The chain couples TRBV9 to TRBJ1-5; 10 bases match TRBD1. V shed 0 bases and J 5 bases; nucleotides not matched to a gene: 2. The CDR3 extends over 15 amino acids. From germline, CDR1 is SGDLS and CDR2 YYNGEE. CDR3 in DNA: TGTGCCAGCAGCGTAGGCGGGACAGGGGATCAGCCCCAGCATTTT. Translated, it gives CASSVGGTGDQPQHF.

This rearrangement joins TRBV7-3 to TRBJ2-7; D possibly matches TRBD1 or TRBD2 (5 bases each). Trimming removed 4 bases from V and 3 bases from J, with 16 bases in between. Per the germline V gene, CDR1 is SGHTA and CDR2 is FQGTGA. The CDR3 has 15 residues. This chain's CDR3 is CASSSDGTDSYEQYF. The CDR3 DNA reads TGTGCCAGCAGCTCCGACGGGACCGACAGCTACGAGCAGTACTTC.

This chain uses TRBV25-1 with TRBJ1-2; D unclear. This CDR3 region has 15 residues. Germline V gene sequence: CDR1 MGHDK, CDR2 SYGVNS. V lost 5 bases and J lost 3, with 16 bases in between. CDR3 DNA: TGTGCCAGCAGTCCACGCCTCGACGGGGACTATGGCTACACCTTC. Amino acid sequence: CASSPRLDGDYGYTF.

The chain joins TRBV11-2 to TRBJ2-1, with unresolved D. CDR1 SGHAT and CDR2 FQNNGV come from the germline V gene. This CDR3 is 15 amino acids long. The ends were cut back, 0 bases at V and 2 bases at J, with 8 bases in the middle. The CDR3 bases are TGTGCCAGCAGCTTAGAGGGCGGAACCTACAATGAGCAGTTCTTC. It specifies CASSLEGGTYNEQFF. Full variable domain (rest looked up from reference TRBV11-2 and TRBJ2-1): EAGVAQSPRYKIIEKRQSVAFWCNPISGHATLYWYQQILGQGPKLLIQFQNNGVVDDSQLPKDRFSAERLKGVDSTLKIQPAKLEDSAVYLCASSLEGGTYNEQFFGPGTRLTVL.

The chain links TRBV29-1 to TRBJ2-1; D uncertain. The V gene lost 5 bases and the J gene lost 3 bases, with 11 bases spanning the gap. There are 13 residues in the CDR3. Germline V gene lookup returns CDR1 SQVTM and CDR2 ANQGSEA. CDR3 in amino acids: CSVYLVDYNEQFF. The CDR3 DNA sequence: TGCAGCGTTTATTTAGTCGACTACAATGAGCAGTTCTTC.

The V and J genes are TRBV6-5 and TRBJ1-2; D is perhaps TRBD1 (5 bases). Trimming shortened V by 6 bases and J by 8 bases, and 22 bases separated the two germline ends. The CDR3 sequence is 15 residues long. Germline CDR1 MNHEY, CDR2 SVGAGI. The CDR3 coding sequence is TGTGCCAGCAGGCCACCGGGACGGATATCGTCGGGCTACACCTTC. This gives the protein CASRPPGRISSGYTF.

The genes are TRBV27 and TRBJ1-5; tentative D call: TRBD1 (6 bases). The CDR3 sequence is 16 residues long. V was trimmed by 8 bases and J by 2 bases, leaving 19 bases between them. CDR1 MNHEY and CDR2 SMNVEV come from the germline V gene (reference sequence). CDR3 protein: CASSNLPRQGNQPQHF. In DNA form, the CDR3 reads TGTGCCAGCTCTAACCTACCGCGACAGGGCAATCAGCCCCAGCATTTT.

The gene calls are TRBV12-3 or TRBV12-4 and TRBJ2-1, with 9 positions matching TRBD1. The ends lost 3 bases at V and 1 base at J; junction bases unmatched: 13. There are 19 residues in the CDR3. DNA for the CDR3: TGTGCCAGCAGTTTCCCGACCGACTCCGGGACAGGGTCCTACAATGAGCAGTTCTTC. It yields the protein CASSFPTDSGTGSYNEQFF.

The V and J genes are TRBV12-5 and TRBJ1-2; a weak D match, TRBD1 (5 bases). Germline lookup yields CDR1 LGHNT and CDR2 FRNRAP. This CDR3 is built from 14 residues. Between the trimmed V and J ends, which lost 3 bases and 4 bases, there was a span of 12 bases. The CDR3 bases are TGTGCTAGTGGTTTAGCCCTGAGGGGCTATGGCTACACCTTC. This translates into CASGLALRGYGYTF.

The CDR3 is CSARTLAGEPYEQYF. The CDR3 nucleotides read TGCAGTGCGCGTACCCTAGCGGGAGAACCCTACGAGCAGTACTTC. The genes are TRBV20-1 and TRBJ2-7; 10 bases line up with TRBD2. Germline CDR1 is DFQATT and CDR2 is SNEGSKA (reference sequence). The CDR3 extends over 15 amino acids. V trimming: 6 bases; J trimming: 2 bases; junction bases outside the gene matches: 10.

The rearrangement links TRBV29-1 to TRBJ2-7, with D hard to call. The CDR3 is 12 residues long. Germline values: CDR1 SQVTM, CDR2 ANQGSEA. Trimming pared 6 bases from V and 0 bases from J, leaving 9 bases between. Here the CDR3 reads CSVVGGSYEQYF. CDR3 nucleotides: TGCAGCGTGGTTGGCGGCTCCTACGAGCAGTACTTC.